A single sample is the source of the 5 T cell receptor beta chains below, sequenced in a study of glioma-infiltrating T cells after dendritic cell vaccination. Libraries were prepared by immunoSEQ multiplex PCR; TCRdb keeps only in-frame clonotypes and omits some of them. In the table there are fewer than 85,000 clones, approximately 80% of which are singletons. The sample was blood, taken before dendritic cell vaccination. These receptors were collected from a human donor with glioblastoma.

This sequence joins TRBV6-5 and TRBJ2-3; a possible D gene is TRBD2 (5 bases). The CDR3 spans 14 residues. Trimming cost V 2 bases and J 3 bases, with 9 bases left between them. CDR1 and CDR2 (germline): MNHEY, SVGAGI. The DNA of the CDR3 is TGTGCCAGCAGTTACGGGCTAGCAACAGATACGCAGTATTTT. As protein: CASSYGLATDTQYF.

The V call is TRBV15, the J call TRBJ2-7; 7 positions match TRBD1. The CDR3 extends over 18 amino acids. Trimming removed 0 bases from V and 3 bases from J; junction bases left unmatched: 14. In germline, CDR1 is LNHNV, CDR2 YYDKDF (reference sequence). This chain's CDR3 is CATSRDQSLGQFIYEQYF. As DNA, the CDR3 is TGTGCCACCAGCAGAGACCAATCTCTGGGACAGTTTATCTACGAGCAGTACTTC.

This chain connects TRBV6-5 to TRBJ2-1; TRBD1 might be the D (5 bases). CDR3 length: 13 amino acids. Germline values: CDR1 MNHEY, CDR2 SVGAGI. V lost 10 bases and J lost 8, with 18 bases in between. The CDR3 region is CATIGASRHEQFF. The CDR3 bases are TGTGCCACCATAGGGGCTTCCCGGCATGAGCAGTTCTTC.

The chain carries TRBV5-1 and TRBJ1-1, with D perhaps matching TRBD1 (6 bases). Looked up from germline, CDR1 is SGHRS and CDR2 is YFSETQ. The CDR3 is 15 residues long. V shed 1 base and J shed 1 base, with 11 bases lying between them. This chain's CDR3 is CASSLQGITNTEAFF. Written as DNA, the CDR3 is TGCGCCAGCAGCTTGCAGGGGATAACGAACACTGAAGCTTTCTTT.

The rearrangement uses TRBV5-1 and TRBJ2-7; 8 bases line up with TRBD1. The CDR3 has 14 amino acids. The V gene's germline CDR1 is SGHRS and CDR2 YFSETQ. V was clipped by 1 base and J by 1 base; unmatched bases: 1. The CDR3 spells CASSLRDRSYEQYF. In nucleotides, the CDR3 is TGCGCCAGCAGCTTGAGGGACAGGTCCTACGAGCAGTACTTC. Complete variable domain (other parts from reference TRBV5-1 and TRBJ2-7): KAGVTQTPRYLIKTRGQQVTLSCSPISGHRSVSWYQQTPGQGLQFLFEYFSETQRNKGNFPGRFSGRQFSNSRSEMNVSTLELGDSALYLCASSLRDRSYEQYFGPGTRLTVT.